The rows below give T cell receptor beta chains drawn from one sample of a study of cytomegalovirus exposure and HLA in healthy donors. Only in-frame clones appear in the TCRdb table, and some are missing; sequencing was by immunoSEQ multiplex PCR. The sample lists about 120,000 clones; about three quarters were seen once. The sample taken for sequencing was PBMCs. These TCRs come from a man aged 55 to 70 in good health and CMV-seropositive. CDR3s include the opening cysteine and the closing phenylalanine or tryptophan. A D gene is named only where the DNA matches it firmly. Size values are once, few and many counts, or a class for expanded clones, and some rows have none.

abundance: .
v_gene: TRBV30
d_gene: .
j_gene: TRBJ2-1
CDR3nt: TGTGCCTGGAGCCCTCGGCCGACTTTCTACAATGAGCAGTTCTTC
CDR3aa: CAWSPRPTFYNEQFF

abundance: .
v_gene: TRBV6-5
d_gene: TRBD1
j_gene: TRBJ1-1
CDR3nt: TGTGCCAGCAGTTCCCAGGGGGCGCACACTGAAGCTTTCTTT
CDR3aa: CASSSQGAHTEAFF

abundance: .
v_gene: TRBV7-7
d_gene: TRBD1
j_gene: TRBJ1-4
CDR3nt: TGTGCTAGCAGCTTCGGCAGGGGGCGAGATGAAAAACTGTTTTTT
CDR3aa: CASSFGRGRDEKLFF

abundance: once
v_gene: TRBV21-1
d_gene: .
j_gene: TRBJ1-2
CDR3nt: TGTGCCAGCAGCTCCCCGGCCCGGGACAGGGGATCCTATGGCTACACCTTC
CDR3aa: CASSSPARDRGSYGYTF

abundance: .
v_gene: TRBV27
d_gene: TRBD1
j_gene: TRBJ1-2
CDR3nt: TGTGCCAGCAGTCGGGCAGGGGGAGGCTATGGCTACACCTTC
CDR3aa: CASSRAGGGYGYTF

abundance: .
v_gene: TRBV5-6
d_gene: TRBD1
j_gene: TRBJ1-6
CDR3nt: TGTGCCAGCAGCGTCCGGGACAGGGGTTTATCGGGTTCACCCCTCCACTTT
CDR3aa: CASSVRDRGLSGSPLHF

abundance: .
v_gene: TRBV6-6
d_gene: .
j_gene: TRBJ1-2
CDR3nt: TGTGCCAGCACCGATGAGTCCTATGGCTACACCTTC
CDR3aa: CASTDESYGYTF

abundance: .
v_gene: TRBV19
d_gene: .
j_gene: TRBJ2-5
CDR3nt: TGTGCCAGTAGTATAGATTCTCTCATCCTAGGCCGTAGAGAGACCCAGTACTTC
CDR3aa: CASSIDSLILGRRETQYF

abundance: .
v_gene: TRBV5-6
d_gene: .
j_gene: TRBJ1-3
CDR3nt: TGTGCCAGCAGCGTGGGGTTGACAGAAGGTAACACCATATATTTT
CDR3aa: CASSVGLTEGNTIYF

abundance: .
v_gene: TRBV5-1
d_gene: TRBD1
j_gene: TRBJ1-2
CDR3nt: TGCGCCAGCAGCTTGGGCAAACAGGGGGGAAACTATGGCTACACCTTC
CDR3aa: CASSLGKQGGNYGYTF

abundance: .
v_gene: TRBV6-1
d_gene: TRBD1
j_gene: TRBJ2-7
CDR3nt: TGTGCCAGCACCCAAGGCAGGACAGGGGGCGAAGAGCAGTACTTC
CDR3aa: CASTQGRTGGEEQYF

abundance: once
v_gene: TRBV9
d_gene: TRBD1
j_gene: TRBJ1-2
CDR3nt: TGTGCCAGCAGCGATCGGACAGGGGAAGAGTCGGGTGGCTACACCTTC
CDR3aa: CASSDRTGEESGGYTF

abundance: .
v_gene: TRBV27
d_gene: TRBD1
j_gene: TRBJ2-1
CDR3nt: TGTGCCAGCAGTTCGCAGGTGGGACAGGGCATAAATGAGCAGTTCTTC
CDR3aa: CASSSQVGQGINEQFF

abundance: .
v_gene: TRBV5-1
d_gene: .
j_gene: TRBJ1-3
CDR3nt: TGCGCCAGCAGCTTAGCCAGACCCAGGGCTGGAAACACCATATATTTT
CDR3aa: CASSLARPRAGNTIYF

abundance: few
v_gene: TRBV4-1
d_gene: .
j_gene: TRBJ1-6
CDR3nt: TGCGCCAGCAGCCAAGATATTATCCGGACAGTCTATAATTCACCCCTCCACTTT
CDR3aa: CASSQDIIRTVYNSPLHF

abundance: once
v_gene: TRBV5-4
d_gene: TRBD2
j_gene: TRBJ2-7
CDR3nt: TGTGCCAGCAGCCCGGTCGGGGGGGCAGGGCAAGGCTACGAGCAGTACTTC
CDR3aa: CASSPVGGAGQGYEQYF

abundance: .
v_gene: TRBV5-8
d_gene: .
j_gene: TRBJ1-5
CDR3nt: TGTGCCAGCAGATTTGCTGCGGGGCCCCAGCATTTT
CDR3aa: CASRFAAGPQHF

abundance: few
v_gene: TRBV14
d_gene: .
j_gene: TRBJ1-1
CDR3nt: TGTGCCAGCAGCCAAGATTACGGGAGACCGATGAACACTGAAGCTTTCTTT
CDR3aa: CASSQDYGRPMNTEAFF

abundance: once
v_gene: TRBV5-5
d_gene: TRBD1
j_gene: TRBJ2-7
CDR3nt: TGTGCCAGCAGCTTGGGGGGACAGGGTTCCGAGCAGTACTTC
CDR3aa: CASSLGGQGSEQYF

abundance: few
v_gene: TRBV7-9
d_gene: .
j_gene: TRBJ2-7
CDR3nt: TGTGCCAGCAGCTGGGAGCCCTACGAGCAGTACTTC
CDR3aa: CASSWEPYEQYF

abundance: few
v_gene: TRBV7-8
d_gene: .
j_gene: TRBJ1-5
CDR3nt: TGTGCCAGCAGCGCGACAAATCAGCCCCAGCATTTT
CDR3aa: CASSATNQPQHF

abundance: .
v_gene: TRBV9
d_gene: .
j_gene: TRBJ2-1
CDR3nt: TGTGCCAGCAGCTTTGATCGGGGGGCGTGGAATGAGCAGTTCTTC
CDR3aa: CASSFDRGAWNEQFF

abundance: few
v_gene: TRBV11-1
d_gene: TRBD1
j_gene: TRBJ1-1
CDR3nt: TGTGCCAGCAGCCTGGACAGGGACACTGAAGCTTTCTTT
CDR3aa: CASSLDRDTEAFF

abundance: .
v_gene: TRBV19
d_gene: TRBD1
j_gene: TRBJ2-1
CDR3nt: TGTGCCAGCGTCCGACAGGGAGCGAGGGATGAGCAGTTCTTC
CDR3aa: CASVRQGARDEQFF

abundance: .
v_gene: TRBV27
d_gene: TRBD1
j_gene: TRBJ2-2
CDR3nt: TGTGCCAGCAGTTTTAATCGGGTGAGGGGGCCCGGGGAGCTGTTTTTT
CDR3aa: CASSFNRVRGPGELFF

abundance: .
v_gene: TRBV5-1
d_gene: TRBD1
j_gene: TRBJ1-3
CDR3nt: TGCGCCAGCAGCTCTGGACAGGGGGCGGCTGGAAACACCATATATTTT
CDR3aa: CASSSGQGAAGNTIYF

abundance: .
v_gene: TRBV7-8
d_gene: TRBD2
j_gene: TRBJ2-4
CDR3nt: TGTGCCAGCAGCCGGGGTCGGGGGGGCAAAAACATTCAGTACTTC
CDR3aa: CASSRGRGGKNIQYF

abundance: .
v_gene: TRBV19
d_gene: .
j_gene: TRBJ1-1
CDR3nt: TGTGCCAGTAGTATAGAGGCAGGAAGATACACTGAAGCTTTCTTT
CDR3aa: CASSIEAGRYTEAFF

abundance: .
v_gene: TRBV30
d_gene: .
j_gene: TRBJ2-5
CDR3nt: TGTGCCTGGCGGGGGTACCAAGAGACCCAGTACTTC
CDR3aa: CAWRGYQETQYF

abundance: once
v_gene: TRBV6-5
d_gene: .
j_gene: TRBJ2-7
CDR3nt: TGTGCCAGCAGTTACTCGATGCAGGTGAAGCAGTACTTC
CDR3aa: CASSYSMQVKQYF

abundance: .
v_gene: TRBV7-9
d_gene: .
j_gene: TRBJ2-2
CDR3nt: TGTGCCAGCAGCTCCCTTACTGCTGGGGAGCTGTTTTTT
CDR3aa: CASSSLTAGELFF

abundance: .
v_gene: TRBV2
d_gene: TRBD2
j_gene: TRBJ2-3
CDR3nt: TGTGCCAGCAGTATTAGCGGGAGAGGCACAGATACGCAGTATTTT
CDR3aa: CASSISGRGTDTQYF

abundance: .
v_gene: TRBV30
d_gene: .
j_gene: TRBJ1-5
CDR3nt: TGTGCCTGGAACGGCGGGGACCCGGGGGGCAATCAGCCCCAGCATTTT
CDR3aa: CAWNGGDPGGNQPQHF

abundance: .
v_gene: TRBV7-3
d_gene: .
j_gene: TRBJ1-1
CDR3nt: TGTGCCAGCAGCTTAACCAGGTCGGACAGGAACACTGAAGCTTTCTTT
CDR3aa: CASSLTRSDRNTEAFF

abundance: .
v_gene: TRBV2
d_gene: .
j_gene: TRBJ2-7
CDR3nt: TGTGCCAGCAGGTCGACAGGAAAACACGAGCAGTACTTC
CDR3aa: CASRSTGKHEQYF

abundance: .
v_gene: TRBV19
d_gene: .
j_gene: TRBJ1-1
CDR3nt: TGTGCCAGTAGTCGGCAGGCGACGAACACTGAAGCTTTCTTT
CDR3aa: CASSRQATNTEAFF

abundance: .
v_gene: TRBV7-2
d_gene: TRBD2
j_gene: TRBJ2-2
CDR3nt: TGTGCCAGCAGGCTTGCTAGCGGGGAAACTACCGGGGAGCTGTTTTTT
CDR3aa: CASRLASGETTGELFF

abundance: .
v_gene: TRBV25-1
d_gene: .
j_gene: TRBJ1-5
CDR3nt: TGTGCCAGCAGTCGGGGGGATGGGAATCAGCCCCAGCATTTT
CDR3aa: CASSRGDGNQPQHF

abundance: .
v_gene: TRBV27
d_gene: .
j_gene: TRBJ1-1
CDR3nt: TGTGCCAGCAGTTTTGGAAAAAGGGGGGGGTACATGAACACTGAAGCTTTCTTT
CDR3aa: CASSFGKRGGYMNTEAFF

abundance: .
v_gene: TRBV28
d_gene: .
j_gene: TRBJ1-3
CDR3nt: TGTGCCAGCAGTTTTCGTGGGGCAAACACCATATATTTT
CDR3aa: CASSFRGANTIYF

abundance: .
v_gene: TRBV6-4
d_gene: .
j_gene: TRBJ1-2
CDR3nt: TGTGCCAGCAGTGACGAACCCCAGGGGTGGAACGGCTACACCTTC
CDR3aa: CASSDEPQGWNGYTF

abundance: .
v_gene: TRBV6-1
d_gene: .
j_gene: TRBJ1-2
CDR3nt: TGTGCCAGCAGTGTAAGGACAGCCACCTATGGCTACACCTTC
CDR3aa: CASSVRTATYGYTF

abundance: .
v_gene: TRBV10-1
d_gene: TRBD2
j_gene: TRBJ2-2
CDR3nt: TGCGCCACCTCGACTAGCCCCACCGGGGAGCTGTTTTTT
CDR3aa: CATSTSPTGELFF

abundance: .
v_gene: TRBV5-1
d_gene: .
j_gene: TRBJ2-6
CDR3nt: TGCGCCAGCAGCTTCGGACACCACGCCCTCCGCTCTGGGGCCAACGTCCTGACTTTC
CDR3aa: CASSFGHHALRSGANVLTF

abundance: .
v_gene: TRBV6-1
d_gene: .
j_gene: TRBJ2-3
CDR3nt: TGTGCCATTCGGGACTCCAGCGGGGATACGCAGTATTTT
CDR3aa: CAIRDSSGDTQYF

abundance: .
v_gene: TRBV16
d_gene: TRBD2
j_gene: TRBJ2-7
CDR3nt: TGTGCCAGCAGCCAATCGTCTGGGACTAGCGGGAGCGAGCAGTACTTC
CDR3aa: CASSQSSGTSGSEQYF

abundance: few
v_gene: TRBV5-4
d_gene: .
j_gene: TRBJ1-6
CDR3nt: TGTGCCAGCAGCTTGGAAGGGGTCTATAATTCACCCCTCCACTTT
CDR3aa: CASSLEGVYNSPLHF

abundance: .
v_gene: TRBV2
d_gene: .
j_gene: TRBJ2-2
CDR3nt: TGTGCCAGCAGCGGCGGTGGCGGGGAGCTGTTTTTT
CDR3aa: CASSGGGGELFF

abundance: .
v_gene: TRBV30
d_gene: TRBD1
j_gene: TRBJ2-2
CDR3nt: TGTGCCTGGAGTGTAACAGGGGTGTGGACCGGGGAGCTGTTTTTT
CDR3aa: CAWSVTGVWTGELFF

abundance: once
v_gene: TRBV4-1
d_gene: .
j_gene: TRBJ2-1
CDR3nt: TGCGCCAGCAGCCAAGATGGGGGGTCCTACAATGAGCAGTTCTTC
CDR3aa: CASSQDGGSYNEQFF

abundance: .
v_gene: TRBV2
d_gene: .
j_gene: TRBJ1-5
CDR3nt: TGTGCCAGCCGGAGAGCCCTCAATCAGCCCCAGCATTTT
CDR3aa: CASRRALNQPQHF

abundance: .
v_gene: TRBV7-9
d_gene: .
j_gene: TRBJ1-4
CDR3nt: TGTGCCAGCAGCCGAGGGGGGGATAATGAAAAACTGTTTTTT
CDR3aa: CASSRGGDNEKLFF

abundance: .
v_gene: TRBV30
d_gene: .
j_gene: TRBJ2-1
CDR3nt: TGTGCCTGGAGTGTGCGTTACAATGAGCAGTTCTTC
CDR3aa: CAWSVRYNEQFF

abundance: .
v_gene: TRBV6-1
d_gene: TRBD1
j_gene: TRBJ2-7
CDR3nt: TGTGCCAGTTGGGACAGGACGTATTCCTACGAGCAGTACTTC
CDR3aa: CASWDRTYSYEQYF